These 26 T cell receptor beta chains were sequenced from one sample in a study of memory CD4+ T cells and cytomegalovirus serostatus. Data came from immunoSEQ multiplex PCR; TCRdb stores just in-frame clones and leaves some out. The data contain roughly 64,000 clones, 77% of them seen just once; the ten biggest clones take up 0.88%. The sort gate was single viable CD3+CD4+CD8-CD45RO+ cells for memory CD4+ T cells. Specimen: memory CD4+ T cells from blood. The receptors originated from an adult in good health and CMV-seronegative.

The chain employs TRBV5-1 and TRBJ2-3; D possibly corresponds to TRBD2 (6 bases). Between the trimmed V and J ends, which lost 4 bases and 1 base, there was a span of 10 bases. CDR1 and CDR2 from the germline V gene are SGHRS and YFSETQ. The CDR3 runs to 14 residues. CDR3 amino acids: CASSRLGGTDTQYF. CDR3 in DNA: TGCGCCAGCAGCCGACTAGGGGGCACAGATACGCAGTATTTT.

This chain uses TRBV14 with TRBJ1-1, with unresolved D. The V gene's germline CDR1 is SGHDN and CDR2 FVKESK. The CDR3 has 16 residues. The V end lost 2 bases, the J end lost 1 base, and 14 bases lay between the germline ends. The CDR3 DNA is TGTGCCAGCAGCCAAATAAGAGGAGGGCCGAACACTGAAGCTTTCTTT. Translated: CASSQIRGGPNTEAFF.

The chain combines TRBV10-3 with TRBJ2-2; 12 bases map to TRBD2. V was clipped by 3 bases and J by 2 bases; unmatched bases: 7. The germline V gene has CDR1 ENHRY and CDR2 SYGVKD. This CDR3 is 18 amino acids long. CDR3 sequence: CAISDPGLAGFNTGELFF. The CDR3 nucleotides read TGTGCCATCAGTGACCCCGGACTAGCGGGATTTAACACCGGGGAGCTGTTTTTT.

This chain uses TRBV4-1 with TRBJ2-7; TRBD2 matches 14 bases. The ends lost 4 bases at V and 6 bases at J; junction bases unmatched: 5. In germline, CDR1 is MGHRA, CDR2 YSYEKL. The CDR3 spans 15 residues. The CDR3, as DNA: TGCGCCAGCAGCCCCGGGACTAGCGGGGGACGCGAGCAGTACTTC. Its translation: CASSPGTSGGREQYF.

The rearrangement joins TRBV28 to TRBJ1-4, with D tentatively TRBD1 (6 bases). The germline V gene encodes CDR1 MDHEN and CDR2 SYDVKM. The CDR3 sequence is 14 residues long. Trimming took off 3 bases at V and 8 bases at J, with 13 bases between the two ends. The CDR3 DNA is TGTGCCAGCAGTTTTACGGGGGCTGGGGAAAAACTGTTTTTT. This sequence encodes CASSFTGAGEKLFF.

The rearrangement links TRBV9 to TRBJ1-3, with D unresolved. This CDR3 has 14 residues. The germline V and J ends were trimmed by 3 bases and 0 bases, with 7 bases remaining between them. The V gene's germline CDR1 is SGDLS and CDR2 YYNGEE. CDR3 region: CASSAHLSGNTIYF. The CDR3 DNA reads as TGTGCCAGCAGCGCCCATCTCTCTGGAAACACCATATATTTT.

The V call is TRBV7-2, the J call TRBJ2-3; no firm D call. Trimming took off 2 bases at V and 4 bases at J, with 7 bases between the two ends. This CDR3 has 13 residues. CDR1 and CDR2 from the germline V gene are SGHTA and FQGNSA. CDR3: CASSLTPPDTQYF. As DNA, the CDR3 is TGTGCCAGCAGCTTAACCCCACCAGATACGCAGTATTTT.

The CDR3 loop is CASSPDRANTGELFF. The DNA of the CDR3 is TGTGCCAGCTCACCGGACAGAGCGAACACCGGGGAGCTGTTTTTT. The genes are TRBV18 and TRBJ2-2, with D possibly matching TRBD1 (6 bases). CDR1 is KGHSH and CDR2 is LQKENI in the germline V gene. The CDR3 sequence is 15 residues long. The V end was cut by 3 bases, the J end by 0 bases, with 8 bases between.

V is TRBV7-9 and J is TRBJ1-6; TRBD1 aligns across 7 bases. From germline, CDR1 is SEHNR and CDR2 FQNEAQ (reference sequence). The V gene end was trimmed by 5 bases and the J gene end by 9 bases; junction bases not matched to a gene: 10. This CDR3 spans 15 amino acids. The chain's CDR3 is CASSPPGQFTSPLHF. Written as DNA, the CDR3 is TGTGCCAGCAGCCCCCCGGGACAGTTCACTTCACCCCTCCACTTT.

Here the CDR3 DNA reads TGTGCCAGCAGCTCTAGCGGAACCTACAATGAGCAGTTCTTC. Translation gives CASSSSGTYNEQFF. The V gene is TRBV11-3, the J gene TRBJ2-1; 7 bases line up with TRBD2. The CDR3 covers 14 residues. Germline-derived CDR1 and CDR2 are SGHNT and YENEEA. Trimming took 4 bases from V and 2 from J; bases not matched to a gene: 2.

The gene calls are TRBV21-1 and TRBJ2-5; the table's D call of TRBD2 was not tested on the DNA. TRBV21-1 is given as a pseudogene. The length of the CDR3 is 16 residues. The CDR3 spells CASSKRTSGSQETQYF. In nucleotides, the CDR3 is TGTGCCAGCAGCAAACGGACTAGCGGGAGCCAAGAGACCCAGTACTTC.

This sequence joins TRBV7-2 and TRBJ1-6; no clear D gene. Looked up from germline, CDR1 is SGHTA and CDR2 is FQGNSA. This CDR3 has 14 residues. The germline V and J ends were trimmed by 2 bases and 9 bases, with 11 bases remaining between them. CDR3 loop: CASSLSADFSPLHF. In DNA, the CDR3 is TGTGCCAGCAGCTTATCGGCTGATTTTTCACCCCTCCACTTT. The full variable domain, in which reference TRBV7-2 and TRBJ1-6 provide the parts outside the CDR3, is GAGVSQSPSNKVTEKGKDVELRCDPISGHTALYWYRQSLGQGLEFLIYFQGNSAPDKSGLPSDRFSAERTGGSVSTLTIQRTQQEDSAVYLCASSLSADFSPLHFGNGTRLTVT.

The rearrangement uses TRBV9 and TRBJ1-2; 7 bases map to TRBD1. Germline V gene sequence: CDR1 SGDLS, CDR2 YYNGEE. The CDR3 has 15 residues. With V trimmed by 0 bases and J by 2 bases, 4 bases remained unmatched. The CDR3 DNA reads TGTGCCAGCAGCGTAGAACAGGGGAGCAACTATGGCTACACCTTC. Its protein product is CASSVEQGSNYGYTF. Looking up the rest from reference TRBV9 and TRBJ1-2 gives the full variable domain: DSGVTQTPKHLITATGQRVTLRCSPRSGDLSVYWYQQSLDQGLQFLIQYYNGEERAKGNILERFSAQQFPDLHSELNLSSLELGDSALYFCASSVEQGSNYGYTFGSGTRLTVV.

This chain connects TRBV5-4 to TRBJ1-1, with 8 nucleotides matching TRBD1. The CDR3 extends over 14 amino acids. The J segment lost 2 bases and the V segment lost 7 bases, leaving 7 bases of the junction unmatched. CDR1 is SGHNT and CDR2 is YYREEE in the germline V gene (reference sequence). The CDR3 DNA sequence: TGTGCCAGCCGACGGACAGGGCTCAACACTGAAGCTTTCTTT. Translating gives CASRRTGLNTEAFF.

The gene calls are TRBV28 and TRBJ2-7; D unclear. The CDR3 extends over 11 amino acids. Trimming pared 6 bases from V and 4 bases from J, leaving 7 bases between. Germline CDR1 is MDHEN and CDR2 is SYDVKM. The CDR3 protein is CASRTLYEQYF. CDR3 nucleotide sequence: TGTGCCAGCAGGACTCTTTACGAGCAGTACTTC.

The genes are TRBV6-1 and TRBJ1-2; no clear D gene. The CDR3 consists of 13 residues. Trimming removed 7 bases at V and 4 bases at J, with 13 bases between. The germline CDR1 and CDR2 sequences are MNHNS and SASEGT. CDR3 residues: CASTNSPGYGYTF. CDR3 coding DNA: TGTGCCAGCACCAATAGTCCAGGCTATGGCTACACCTTC.

The chain uses TRBV11-2 and TRBJ2-2; 11 bases match TRBD1. The V and J ends lost 0 bases and 3 bases, in that order; junction bases with no gene match: 6. CDR3 length equals 18 residues. Germline loops: CDR1 SGHAT, CDR2 FQNNGV. Here the CDR3 reads CASSLEWTGGADTGELFF. The CDR3 DNA sequence: TGTGCCAGCAGCTTAGAATGGACAGGGGGCGCCGACACCGGGGAGCTGTTTTTT.

The chain has TRBV27 and TRBJ1-6, with TRBD1 as a possible D gene (6 bases). CDR1 and CDR2 from the germline V gene are MNHEY and SMNVEV (reference sequence). Deletions cut 2 bases from V and 7 bases from J, with 9 bases between. The CDR3 is made up of 14 amino acids. Here the CDR3 reads CASSLDRKNSPLHF. The DNA of the CDR3 is TGTGCCAGCAGTTTAGACAGGAAGAATTCACCCCTCCACTTT.

This clone was counted once. This rearrangement joins TRBV9 to TRBJ1-2; tentatively, D is TRBD1 (5 bases). The CDR3 extends over 15 amino acids. V was shortened by 3 bases and J by 3 bases, with 15 bases between the two germline ends. The germline gives CDR1 SGDLS, CDR2 YYNGEE. In nucleotides, the CDR3 is TGTGCCAGCAGCGCGGACATAAATGAGGACTATGGCTACACCTTC. As protein: CASSADINEDYGYTF. Supplemented by reference TRBV9 and TRBJ1-2, the full variable domain reads DSGVTQTPKHLITATGQRVTLRCSPRSGDLSVYWYQQSLDQGLQFLIQYYNGEERAKGNILERFSAQQFPDLHSELNLSSLELGDSALYFCASSADINEDYGYTFGSGTRLTVV.

V gene TRBV5-1 combines with J gene TRBJ2-3, with D hard to call. V lost 4 bases and J 0 bases, leaving 9 bases between the germline ends. Germline CDR1 SGHRS, CDR2 YFSETQ. The CDR3 extends over 14 amino acids. Written as DNA, the CDR3 is TGCGCCAGCAGCAGGATTGGTAGCACAGATACGCAGTATTTT. Translation: CASSRIGSTDTQYF.

This clone has only one observation. The chain combines TRBV25-1 with TRBJ1-1; 9 nucleotides align to TRBD1. This CDR3 has 15 residues. After removal of 4 bases from V and 5 bases from J, the junction contained 8 bases not matched to a gene. Germline CDR1 and CDR2: MGHDK and SYGVNS. CDR3 loop: CASSASQGAITEAFF. The CDR3 DNA is TGTGCCAGCAGTGCGTCACAGGGGGCGATTACTGAAGCTTTCTTT.

The chain employs TRBV5-1 and TRBJ2-7; D might be TRBD1 or TRBD2, each matching 5 bases. Germline V gene sequence: CDR1 SGHRS, CDR2 YFSETQ. Trimming left V 5 bases short and J 2 bases short, with 20 bases between. The CDR3 has 16 residues. The CDR3 protein is CASSYRKDGATYEQYF. The CDR3 DNA is TGCGCCAGCAGTTACCGGAAGGACGGGGCAACCTACGAGCAGTACTTC.

This clone was seen a few times. This sequence joins TRBV7-9 and TRBJ2-7; the match to TRBD2 covers 11 bases. Looked up from germline, CDR1 is SEHNR and CDR2 is FQNEAQ (reference sequence). The CDR3 is 17 amino acids. Trimming cost V 4 bases and J 2 bases; bases outside gene matches: 10. DNA for the CDR3: TGTGCCAGCAGCTCCGCCGAGCTAGCGGGAGGTACCTACGAGCAGTACTTC. This codes for CASSSAELAGGTYEQYF. The whole variable domain, filled in from reference TRBV7-9 and TRBJ2-7, reads DTGVSQNPRHKITKRGQNVTFRCDPISEHNRLYWYRQTLGQGPEFLTYFQNEAQLEKSRLLSDRFSAERPKGSFSTLEIQRTEQGDSAMYLCASSSAELAGGTYEQYFGPGTRLTVT.

The chain employs TRBV5-5 and TRBJ2-4, with TRBD1 as a possible D gene (5 bases). Germline values: CDR1 SGHKS, CDR2 YYEKEE (reference sequence). V lost 3 bases, J lost 8 bases, and 12 bases lay in between. The CDR3 consists of 13 residues. The CDR3 region is CASSSLQGDIQYF. CDR3 DNA: TGTGCCAGCAGCTCTCTCCAAGGGGACATTCAGTACTTC.

The genes are TRBV6-1 and TRBJ2-7; 10 bases are shared with TRBD1. The germline V gene has CDR1 MNHNS and CDR2 SASEGT. The CDR3 loop spans 15 amino acids. Trimming took 4 bases from V and 4 from J; bases not matched to a gene: 7. For the CDR3, the DNA is TGTGCCAGCAGTGCCCCGGGACAGGGGCTTTACGAGCAGTACTTC. Translating gives CASSAPGQGLYEQYF.

The chain links TRBV28 to TRBJ2-7, with TRBD1 matching 7 bases. The CDR3 is 15 amino acids. V lost 6 bases, J lost 2 bases, and 10 bases stayed unmatched. CDR1 is MDHEN and CDR2 is SYDVKM in the germline V gene. The CDR3 spells CASSWQGVGTYEQYF. In nucleotides, the CDR3 is TGTGCCAGCAGCTGGCAGGGGGTAGGGACCTACGAGCAGTACTTC.